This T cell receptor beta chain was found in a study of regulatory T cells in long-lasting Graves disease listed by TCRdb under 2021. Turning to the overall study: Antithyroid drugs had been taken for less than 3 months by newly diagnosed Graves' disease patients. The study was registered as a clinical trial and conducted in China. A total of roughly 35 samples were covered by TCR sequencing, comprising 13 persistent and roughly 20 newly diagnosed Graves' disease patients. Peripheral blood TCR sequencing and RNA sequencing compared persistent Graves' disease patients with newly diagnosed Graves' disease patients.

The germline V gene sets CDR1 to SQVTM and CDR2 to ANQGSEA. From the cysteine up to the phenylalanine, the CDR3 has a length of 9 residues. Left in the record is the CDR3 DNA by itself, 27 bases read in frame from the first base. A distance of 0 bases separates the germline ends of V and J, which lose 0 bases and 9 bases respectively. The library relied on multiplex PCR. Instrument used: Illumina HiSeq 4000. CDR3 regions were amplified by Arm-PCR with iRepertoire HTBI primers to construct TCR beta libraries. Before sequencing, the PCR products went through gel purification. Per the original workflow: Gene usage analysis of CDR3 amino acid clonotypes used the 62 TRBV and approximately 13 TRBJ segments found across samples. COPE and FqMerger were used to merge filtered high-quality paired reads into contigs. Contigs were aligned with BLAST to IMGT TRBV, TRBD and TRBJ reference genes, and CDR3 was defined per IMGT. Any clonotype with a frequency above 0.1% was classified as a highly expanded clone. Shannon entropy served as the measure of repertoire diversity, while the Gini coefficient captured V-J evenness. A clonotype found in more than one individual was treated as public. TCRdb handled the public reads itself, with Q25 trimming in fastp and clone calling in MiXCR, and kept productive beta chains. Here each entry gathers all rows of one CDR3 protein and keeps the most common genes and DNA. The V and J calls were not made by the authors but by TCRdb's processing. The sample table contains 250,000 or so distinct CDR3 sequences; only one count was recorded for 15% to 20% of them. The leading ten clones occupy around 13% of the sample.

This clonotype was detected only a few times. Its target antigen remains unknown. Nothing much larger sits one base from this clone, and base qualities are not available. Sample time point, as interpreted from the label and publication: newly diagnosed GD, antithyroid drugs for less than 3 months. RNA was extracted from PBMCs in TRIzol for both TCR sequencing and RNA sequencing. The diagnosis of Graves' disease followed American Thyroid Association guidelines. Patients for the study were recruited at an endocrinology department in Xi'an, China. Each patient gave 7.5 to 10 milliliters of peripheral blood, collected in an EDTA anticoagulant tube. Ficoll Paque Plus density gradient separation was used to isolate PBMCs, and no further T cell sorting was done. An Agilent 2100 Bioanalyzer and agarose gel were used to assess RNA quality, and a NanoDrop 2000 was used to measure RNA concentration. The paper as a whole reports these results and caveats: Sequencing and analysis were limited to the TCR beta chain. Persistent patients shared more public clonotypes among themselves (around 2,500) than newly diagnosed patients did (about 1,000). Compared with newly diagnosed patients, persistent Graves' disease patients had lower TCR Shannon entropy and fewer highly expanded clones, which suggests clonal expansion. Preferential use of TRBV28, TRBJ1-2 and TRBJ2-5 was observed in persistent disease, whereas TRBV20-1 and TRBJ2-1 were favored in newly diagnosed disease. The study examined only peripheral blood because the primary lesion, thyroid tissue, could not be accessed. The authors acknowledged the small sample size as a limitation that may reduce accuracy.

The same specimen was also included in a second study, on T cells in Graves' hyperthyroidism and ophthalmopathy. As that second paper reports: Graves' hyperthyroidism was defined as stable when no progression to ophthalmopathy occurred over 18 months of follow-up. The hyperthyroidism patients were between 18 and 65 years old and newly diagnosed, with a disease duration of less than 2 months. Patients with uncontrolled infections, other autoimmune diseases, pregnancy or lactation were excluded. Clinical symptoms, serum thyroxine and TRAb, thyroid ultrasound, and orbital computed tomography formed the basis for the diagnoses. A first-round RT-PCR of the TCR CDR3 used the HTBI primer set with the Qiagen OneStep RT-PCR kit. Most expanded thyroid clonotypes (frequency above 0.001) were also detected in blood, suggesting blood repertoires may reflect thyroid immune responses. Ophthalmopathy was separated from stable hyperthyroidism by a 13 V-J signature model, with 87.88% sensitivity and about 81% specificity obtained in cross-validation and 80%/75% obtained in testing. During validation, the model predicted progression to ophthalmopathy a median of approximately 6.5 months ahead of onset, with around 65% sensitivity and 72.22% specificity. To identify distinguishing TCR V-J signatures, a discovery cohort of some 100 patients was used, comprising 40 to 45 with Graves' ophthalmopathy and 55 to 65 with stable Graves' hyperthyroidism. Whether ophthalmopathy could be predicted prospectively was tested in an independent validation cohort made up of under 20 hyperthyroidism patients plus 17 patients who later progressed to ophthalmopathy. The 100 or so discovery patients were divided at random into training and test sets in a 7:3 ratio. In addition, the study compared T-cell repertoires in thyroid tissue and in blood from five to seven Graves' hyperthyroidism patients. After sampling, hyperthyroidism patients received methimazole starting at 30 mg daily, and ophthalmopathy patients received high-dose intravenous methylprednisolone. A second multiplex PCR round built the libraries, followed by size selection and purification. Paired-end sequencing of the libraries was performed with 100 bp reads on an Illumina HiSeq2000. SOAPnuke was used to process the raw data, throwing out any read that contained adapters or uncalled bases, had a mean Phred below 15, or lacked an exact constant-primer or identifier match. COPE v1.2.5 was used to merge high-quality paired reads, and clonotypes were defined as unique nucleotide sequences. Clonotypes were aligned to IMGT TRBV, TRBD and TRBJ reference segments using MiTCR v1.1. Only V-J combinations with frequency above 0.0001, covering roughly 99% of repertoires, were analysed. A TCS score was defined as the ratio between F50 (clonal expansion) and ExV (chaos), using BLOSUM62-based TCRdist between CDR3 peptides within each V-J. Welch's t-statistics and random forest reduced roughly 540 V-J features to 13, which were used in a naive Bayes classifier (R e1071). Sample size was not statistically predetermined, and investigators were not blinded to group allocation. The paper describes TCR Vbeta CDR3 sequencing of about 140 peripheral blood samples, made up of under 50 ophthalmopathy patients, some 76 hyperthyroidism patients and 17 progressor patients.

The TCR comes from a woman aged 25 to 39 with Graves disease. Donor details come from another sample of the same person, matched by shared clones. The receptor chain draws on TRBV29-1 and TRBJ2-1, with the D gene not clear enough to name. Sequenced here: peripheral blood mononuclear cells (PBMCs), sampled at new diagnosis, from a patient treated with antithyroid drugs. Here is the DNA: TGCAGCGTTGAAGATGAGCAGTTCTTC. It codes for CSVEDEQFF.